These 2 T cell receptor beta chains were all obtained from the same sample, sequenced in a study of blood T cells in healthy people across ages. Combining a sample-barcoded 5' primer with a J-beta primer mix, a second PCR ran for 7 to 11 cycles. TCRdb redid the calling of the 5' RACE reads with MiXCR, one entry per CDR3 protein. The profile shows about 400,000 distinct CDR3 sequences, more than 45% of them singletons. Sequencing was done on a sample of blood. These receptors came from a man between 60 and 70 years old in good health.

This clonotype has a handful of counts. The CDR3 protein is CSARDGRGAISYEQYF. CDR3 DNA sequence: TGCAGTGCTAGAGACGGGCGGGGGGCGATCTCCTACGAGCAGTACTTC. The V gene is TRBV20-1, the J gene TRBJ2-7, with 8 bases identical to TRBD2. Germline V gene data show CDR1 as DFQATT and CDR2 as SNEGSKA (reference sequence). J gave up 0 bases and V 0 bases, and 7 bases lay outside the gene matches. There are 16 residues in the CDR3.

J is TRBJ2-5 and V is TRBV4-3; D is possibly TRBD1 (7 bases). Germline loops: CDR1 LGHNA, CDR2 YSLEER. Trimming shortened V by 2 bases and J by 11 bases, and 30 bases separated the two germline ends. The CDR3 has 18 amino acids. The CDR3 sequence is CASSQQGGGGVLGNEQYF. The CDR3 nucleotides read TGCGCCAGCAGCCAACAGGGGGGCGGAGGGGTCCTAGGAAATGAGCAGTACTTC.